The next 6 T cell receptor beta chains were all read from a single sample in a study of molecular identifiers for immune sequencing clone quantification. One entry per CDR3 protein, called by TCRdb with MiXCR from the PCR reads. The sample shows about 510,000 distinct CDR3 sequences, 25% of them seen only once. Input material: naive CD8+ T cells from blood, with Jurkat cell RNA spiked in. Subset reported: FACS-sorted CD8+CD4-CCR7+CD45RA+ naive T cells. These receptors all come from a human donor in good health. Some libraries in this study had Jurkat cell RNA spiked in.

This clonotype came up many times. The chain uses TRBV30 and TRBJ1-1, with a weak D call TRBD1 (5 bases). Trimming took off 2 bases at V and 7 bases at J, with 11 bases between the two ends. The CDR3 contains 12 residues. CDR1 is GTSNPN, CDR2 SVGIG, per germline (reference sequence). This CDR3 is CAWSPHGGEAFF. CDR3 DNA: TGTGCCTGGAGTCCTCACGGGGGTGAAGCTTTCTTT.

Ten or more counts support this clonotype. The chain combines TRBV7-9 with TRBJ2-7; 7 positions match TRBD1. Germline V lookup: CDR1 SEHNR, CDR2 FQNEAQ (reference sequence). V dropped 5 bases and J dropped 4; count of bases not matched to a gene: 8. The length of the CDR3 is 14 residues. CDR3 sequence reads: CASSPGTAPYEQYF. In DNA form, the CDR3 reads TGTGCCAGCAGCCCGGGGACAGCCCCTTACGAGCAGTACTTC.

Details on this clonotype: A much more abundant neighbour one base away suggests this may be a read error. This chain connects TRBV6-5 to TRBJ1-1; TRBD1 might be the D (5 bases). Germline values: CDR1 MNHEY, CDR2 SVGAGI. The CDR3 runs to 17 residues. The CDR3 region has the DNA TGTGCCAGCAGTACCCGACAGCGCTATATCATGAACACTGGAGCTTTCTTT. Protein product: CASSTRQRYIMNTGAFF.

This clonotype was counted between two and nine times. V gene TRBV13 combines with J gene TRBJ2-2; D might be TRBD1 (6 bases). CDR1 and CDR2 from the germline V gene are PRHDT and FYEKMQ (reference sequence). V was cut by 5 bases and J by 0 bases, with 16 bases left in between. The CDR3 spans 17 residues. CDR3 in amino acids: CASSIKGQLSNTGELFF. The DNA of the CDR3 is TGTGCCAGCAGCATAAAGGGACAACTTTCGAACACCGGGGAGCTGTTTTTT.

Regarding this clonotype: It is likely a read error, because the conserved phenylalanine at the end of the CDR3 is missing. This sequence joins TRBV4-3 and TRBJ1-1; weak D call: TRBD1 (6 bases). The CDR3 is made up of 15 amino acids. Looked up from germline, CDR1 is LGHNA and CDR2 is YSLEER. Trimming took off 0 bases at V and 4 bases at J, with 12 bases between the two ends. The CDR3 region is CASSQDYRVSTEAFS. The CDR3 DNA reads TGCGCCAGCAGCCAAGACTACAGGGTTTCCACTGAAGCTTTCTCT.

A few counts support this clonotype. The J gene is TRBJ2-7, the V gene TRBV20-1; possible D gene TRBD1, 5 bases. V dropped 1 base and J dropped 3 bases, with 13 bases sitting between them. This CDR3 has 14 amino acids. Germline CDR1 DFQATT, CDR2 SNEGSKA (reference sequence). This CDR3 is CSARGGRVIYEQYF. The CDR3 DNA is TGCAGTGCTAGAGGGGGCAGGGTTATCTACGAGCAGTACTTC.